Presented here are 28 T cell receptor beta chains from one specimen sequenced in a study of cytomegalovirus exposure and HLA in healthy donors. PCR primers comprised 60 Vbeta and 13 Jbeta primers. Only in-frame clones appear in the TCRdb table, and some are missing; sequencing was by immunoSEQ multiplex PCR. The profile shows about 100,000 clones, approximately 85% of them singletons. Material for sequencing was PBMCs. These receptors were taken from a man aged 30 to 39 in good health and CMV-seronegative.

The chain employs TRBV30 and TRBJ2-3; 7 nucleotides line up with TRBD1. The ends lost 0 bases at V and 4 bases at J; junction bases unmatched: 7. The CDR3 has 15 residues. Germline V CDR1 and CDR2: GTSNPN, SVGIG (reference sequence). The CDR3 DNA follows: TGTGCCTGGAGTGTACTAGGGGGCGGCGCAGATACGCAGTATTTT. It is translated as CAWSVLGGGADTQYF.

The V gene is TRBV18, the J gene TRBJ1-1; 7 bases map to TRBD1. J was trimmed by 6 bases and V by 6 bases; bases with no gene match: 7. In germline, CDR1 is KGHSH, CDR2 LQKENI. The CDR3 spans 13 residues. CDR3: CASSPTGSAEAFF. The CDR3 DNA is TGTGCCAGCTCTCCGACAGGGAGCGCTGAAGCTTTCTTT.

This chain uses TRBV30 with TRBJ1-2; D is unclear. CDR1 and CDR2 from the germline V gene are GTSNPN and SVGIG (reference sequence). Trimming left V 2 bases short and J 5 bases short, with 12 bases between. This CDR3 has 13 residues. CDR3 loop: CAWSTPKPYGYTF. In nucleotides, the CDR3 is TGTGCCTGGAGTACTCCAAAACCTTATGGCTACACCTTC.

The chain couples TRBV7-7 to TRBJ2-7; 8 bases agree with TRBD1. Germline trimming cut 5 bases from V and 3 bases from J; bases unmatched to any gene: 6. The length of the CDR3 is 14 residues. The germline CDR1 and CDR2 sequences are SSHAT and FNYEAQ (reference sequence). CDR3: CASSPGQGLYEQYF. For the CDR3, the DNA is TGTGCCAGCAGCCCAGGACAGGGCCTCTACGAGCAGTACTTC.

The chain carries TRBV9 and TRBJ2-7, with TRBD2 matching 11 bases. CDR3 length: 15 amino acids. The trim removed 4 bases at V and 3 bases at J, leaving 6 bases unmatched. Germline CDR1 and CDR2: SGDLS and YYNGEE. The CDR3 coding sequence is TGTGCCAGCAGCACCGGGACTAGCGGTCTCTACGAGCAGTACTTC. It codes for CASSTGTSGLYEQYF.

The rearrangement uses TRBV11-3 and TRBJ2-1, with 7 bases that match TRBD2. The length of the CDR3 is 15 residues. With V trimmed by 3 bases and J by 6 bases, 8 bases remained unmatched. Germline V gene lookup returns CDR1 SGHNT and CDR2 YENEEA. CDR3 amino acids: CASSLMAGAANEQFF. The CDR3 nucleotides are TGTGCCAGCAGCTTGATGGCGGGAGCAGCCAATGAGCAGTTCTTC.

The table lists this clone with a few counts. The chain carries TRBV5-5 and TRBJ2-7; 8 positions agree with TRBD1. Germline V CDR1 and CDR2: SGHKS, YYEKEE (reference sequence). The trim removed 2 bases at V and 4 bases at J, leaving 5 bases unmatched. This CDR3 has 14 residues. CDR3 protein: CASSFGQGGYEQYF. In DNA form, the CDR3 reads TGTGCCAGCAGCTTCGGACAGGGAGGATACGAGCAGTACTTC.

The rearrangement uses TRBV18 and TRBJ1-1, with no clear D. The CDR3 totals 12 residues. Between the trimmed V and J ends, which lost 1 base and 7 bases, there was a span of 7 bases. Germline values: CDR1 KGHSH, CDR2 LQKENI. The CDR3 DNA reads TGTGCCAGCTCACCACTGGTCGGTGAAGCTTTCTTT. The encoded protein is CASSPLVGEAFF.

The chain combines TRBV5-5 with TRBJ1-5, with 7 nucleotides matching TRBD1. The CDR3 totals 13 residues. CDR1 SGHKS and CDR2 YYEKEE come from the germline V gene (reference sequence). J lost 5 bases, V lost 4 bases, and 3 bases had no gene match. The CDR3 region has the DNA TGTGCCAGCAGCCGCAGGGGGGATCAGCCCCAGCATTTT. It translates to CASSRRGDQPQHF.

V and J are TRBV6-4 and TRBJ2-4, with 10 bases fitting TRBD2. In germline, CDR1 is MRHNA, CDR2 SNTAGT. The trim removed 0 bases at V and 1 base at J, leaving 3 bases unmatched. This CDR3 is built from 17 residues. The CDR3 region is CASSDSSGGVAKNIQYF. The CDR3 bases are TGTGCCAGCAGTGACTCGAGCGGGGGGGTGGCCAAAAACATTCAGTACTTC.

The chain recombines TRBV7-3 with TRBJ1-6; no clear D gene. Germline CDR1 SGHTA, CDR2 FQGTGA. Deletions cut 2 bases from V and 4 bases from J, with 6 bases between. This CDR3 has 14 residues. The CDR3 sequence is CASSLGGYNSPLHF. CDR3 DNA sequence: TGTGCCAGCAGCTTAGGAGGGTATAATTCACCCCTCCACTTT.

The J gene is TRBJ2-3, the V gene TRBV30, with 10 bases fitting TRBD2. The CDR3 runs 13 residues. Trimming removed 2 bases from V and 6 bases from J; junction bases left unmatched: 2. From germline, CDR1 is GTSNPN and CDR2 SVGIG (reference sequence). The CDR3 sequence: CAWSSGRADTQYF. CDR3 DNA: TGTGCCTGGAGTAGCGGGAGGGCCGATACGCAGTATTTT. The entire variable domain, with the rest obtained from reference TRBV30 and TRBJ2-3, is as follows: SQTIHQWPATLVQPVGSPLSLECTVEGTSNPNLYWYRQAAGRGLQLLFYSVGIGQISSEVPQNLSASRPQDRQFILSSKKLLLSDSGFYLCAWSSGRADTQYFGPGTRLTVL.

In this sample, this clone turned up once. The chain is built from TRBV9 and TRBJ2-2; possible D gene TRBD2, 6 bases. The V gene lost 0 bases and the J gene lost 3 bases, with 9 bases spanning the gap. This CDR3 has 15 residues. Germline CDR1 reads SGDLS; CDR2 reads YYNGEE. As DNA, the CDR3 is TGTGCCAGCAGCGTAGAGGGGAGGTACACCGGGGAGCTGTTTTTT. This encodes CASSVEGRYTGELFF. The whole variable domain, remainder taken from reference TRBV9 and TRBJ2-2, is DSGVTQTPKHLITATGQRVTLRCSPRSGDLSVYWYQQSLDQGLQFLIQYYNGEERAKGNILERFSAQQFPDLHSELNLSSLELGDSALYFCASSVEGRYTGELFFGEGSRLTVL.

Written as DNA, the CDR3 is TGTGCCAGCAGTTTTGTTCTAGCCCCCTCAGATACGCAGTATTTT. Its protein is CASSFVLAPSDTQYF. The J gene is TRBJ2-3, the V gene TRBV27, with D perhaps TRBD2 (5 bases). Germline assignment: CDR1 MNHEY and CDR2 SMNVEV (reference sequence). This CDR3 has 15 amino acids. V was pared by 3 bases and J by 4 bases, with 14 bases between.

The chain links TRBV27 to TRBJ2-5; 8 bases map to TRBD1. The DNA end is more similar to TRBJ2-7, so the J call may be wrong. This CDR3 is 14 amino acids long. The germline V gene has CDR1 MNHEY and CDR2 SMNVEV (reference sequence). The CDR3 spells CASSYRGFETEQYF. CDR3 bases: TGTGCCAGCAGCTACAGGGGGTTCGAGACCGAGCAGTACTTC.

The chain combines TRBV2 with TRBJ2-7; 7 nucleotides align to TRBD1. Unmatched junction bases numbered 4, after V lost 6 bases and J lost 2 bases. CDR3 length: 13 amino acids. Germline V lookup: CDR1 SNHLY, CDR2 FYNNEI. CDR3: CASSAGQAYEQYF. CDR3 DNA: TGTGCCAGCAGCGCTGGACAGGCCTACGAGCAGTACTTC.

This chain connects TRBV6-1 to TRBJ2-3; 9 positions agree with TRBD2. Per the germline V gene, CDR1 is MNHNS and CDR2 is SASEGT. V dropped 10 bases and J dropped 5; count of bases not matched to a gene: 7. The CDR3 has 13 residues. CDR3 sequence reads: CATNSGGGDTQYF. The CDR3 DNA reads as TGTGCCACCAATAGCGGGGGTGGAGATACGCAGTATTTT.

The rearrangement uses TRBV9 and TRBJ2-7, with D perhaps matching TRBD1 (6 bases). Germline CDR1 and CDR2: SGDLS and YYNGEE. The CDR3 spans 14 residues. Trimming cost V 1 base and J 4 bases, with 12 bases left between them. DNA of the CDR3: TGTGCCAGCAGCGTATCAGGGGAAGGGTACGAGCAGTACTTC. This encodes CASSVSGEGYEQYF. The entire variable domain, with the rest obtained from reference TRBV9 and TRBJ2-7, is as follows: DSGVTQTPKHLITATGQRVTLRCSPRSGDLSVYWYQQSLDQGLQFLIQYYNGEERAKGNILERFSAQQFPDLHSELNLSSLELGDSALYFCASSVSGEGYEQYFGPGTRLTVT.

This clone showed up just once. The chain joins TRBV7-8 to TRBJ1-5; D remains unclear. Trimming removed 0 bases at V and 0 bases at J, with 12 bases between. The germline gives CDR1 SGHVS, CDR2 FQNEAQ. The CDR3 runs 17 residues. CDR3 bases: TGTGCCAGCAGCTTAGCGGGCCGGGGATATAGCAATCAGCCCCAGCATTTT. Translating gives CASSLAGRGYSNQPQHF.

V usage is TRBV11-2 and J usage is TRBJ2-1; unclear D gene. The V gene lost 2 bases and the J gene lost 0 bases, with 14 bases spanning the gap. The V gene's germline CDR1 is SGHAT and CDR2 FQNNGV. The CDR3 is 17 residues long. The DNA of the CDR3 is TGTGCCAGCAGCTTACTGTCACCGGGTCGCTCCTACAATGAGCAGTTCTTC. Translating gives CASSLLSPGRSYNEQFF.

The chain has TRBV28 and TRBJ1-1; D gene unclear. Germline CDR1 is MDHEN and CDR2 is SYDVKM. V was clipped by 5 bases and J by 2 bases, with 9 bases between them. The CDR3 consists of 13 residues. The CDR3 bases are TGTGCCAGCAGTCTGACACTTAACACTGAAGCTTTCTTT. Its translation is CASSLTLNTEAFF.

The CDR3 DNA sequence: TGTGCCAGCAGCTGGGGCGGGAACAATGAGCAGTTCTTC. Encoded protein: CASSWGGNNEQFF. The J gene is TRBJ2-1, the V gene TRBV27, with a weak D call TRBD2 (6 bases). V was trimmed by 6 bases and J by 5 bases, leaving 11 bases between them. In germline, CDR1 is MNHEY, CDR2 SMNVEV (reference sequence). This CDR3 comprises 13 residues.

The chain couples TRBV29-1 to TRBJ1-2; 11 bases fit TRBD1. Trimming took 7 bases from V and 6 from J; bases not matched to a gene: 4. There are 12 residues in the CDR3. The germline CDR1 and CDR2 sequences are SQVTM and ANQGSEA. CDR3 in amino acids: CSALDRGHGYTF. In DNA, the CDR3 is TGCAGCGCCTTGGACAGGGGGCATGGCTACACCTTC.

The gene calls are TRBV10-3 and TRBJ1-2, with D perhaps TRBD1 (6 bases). V was clipped by 3 bases and J by 8 bases, with 19 bases between them. The CDR3 is made up of 15 amino acids. CDR1 and CDR2 from the germline V gene are ENHRY and SYGVKD. In DNA, the CDR3 is TGTGCCATCAGTGACTTAACAGAGGGGACAAGAGGCTACACCTTC. Protein product: CAISDLTEGTRGYTF.

The chain couples TRBV27 to TRBJ1-2, with TRBD1 matching over 12 bases. The CDR3 is 18 amino acids. V dropped 3 bases and J dropped 4; count of bases not matched to a gene: 12. Germline V gene sequence: CDR1 MNHEY, CDR2 SMNVEV (reference sequence). CDR3 DNA: TGTGCCAGCAGTTTGGCGGGACAGGGGGCGATTGGGATCTATGGCTACACCTTC. Translating it yields CASSLAGQGAIGIYGYTF.

J is TRBJ2-7 and V is TRBV5-6; 9 nucleotides agree with TRBD1. The CDR3 spans 15 residues. Germline CDR1 reads SGHDT; CDR2 reads YYEEEE. The V and J ends lost 4 bases and 5 bases, in that order; junction bases with no gene match: 10. CDR3 coding DNA: TGTGCCAGCAGCGAGCCGGGACAGGGCCTCCACGAGCAGTACTTC. Encoded protein: CASSEPGQGLHEQYF.

On this clone itself: In the same sample, other DNA sequences code for this CDR3. The chain combines TRBV6-4 with TRBJ2-6; TRBD2 is a possible D gene (5 bases). The CDR3 spans 15 residues. Trimming removed 3 bases from V and 1 base from J, with 7 bases in between. CDR1 MRHNA and CDR2 SNTAGT come from the germline V gene. CDR3 coding DNA: TGTGCCAGCAGTGATACGGGGTCTGGGGCCAACGTCCTGACTTTC. Translating it yields CASSDTGSGANVLTF.

This chain connects TRBV4-1 to TRBJ2-5, with 10 bases that match TRBD2. Germline loops: CDR1 MGHRA, CDR2 YSYEKL. The CDR3 spans 16 residues. Germline trimming cut 4 bases from V and 4 bases from J; bases unmatched to any gene: 9. The CDR3 DNA reads TGCGCCAGCAGCCGCCTGAGCGGGGGGGCGGGAGAGACCCAGTACTTC. It specifies CASSRLSGGAGETQYF.